A selection of T cell receptor beta chains follows, all from one sample in a study of Graves' ophthalmopathy and Graves' hyperthyroidism. TCRdb re-analysed the multiplex PCR reads in MiXCR, keeping a single row per CDR3 protein. The sample lists around 1,000,000 distinct CDR3 sequences, about 38% seen once, with approximately 12% in the top ten. Sequenced material: peripheral blood or thyroid tissue (not recorded which). These receptors all come from an adult man with Graves' hyperthyroidism. The CDR3 runs from the conserved cysteine through the conserved F or W. A D gene is named only where the DNA matches it firmly. Rows may omit the clone size; those that give it use once, few, many or a size class.

d_call | j_call | v_call | clone_size | cdr3_nt | cdr3_aa
- | TRBJ1-2 | TRBV4-1 | - | TGCGCCAGCAGCCAAGAGACAGGTTGGAGCTACACCTTC | CASSQETGWSYTF
TRBD2 | TRBJ2-5 | TRBV5-8 | - | TGTGCCAGCAGCCAACTAGCGGAAGAGACCCAGTACTTC | CASSQLAEETQYF
- | TRBJ2-7 | TRBV7-2 | many | TGTGCCAGCAGCTTATCGACGCGCACAGGCTACGAGCAGTACTTC | CASSLSTRTGYEQYF
TRBD1 | TRBJ1-1 | TRBV7-6 | - | TGTGCCAGCAGCTTCGGGGACAGGGACACTGAAGCTTTCTTT | CASSFGDRDTEAFF
- | TRBJ1-2 | TRBV20-1 | - | TGCAGTGCTAGTTTGGACACTGGCTACACCTTC | CSASLDTGYTF
- | TRBJ1-5 | TRBV19 | many | TGTGCCAGCAAAAAGATGGAGGGAGACAATCAGCCCCAGCATTTT | CASKKMEGDNQPQHF
TRBD2 | TRBJ2-7 | TRBV4-2 | - | TGTGCCAGCAGCCAAGAAACGGGGGGCTCCTACGAGCAGTACTTC | CASSQETGGSYEQYF
- | TRBJ1-1 | TRBV19 | - | TGTGCCAGTAGTACACACAGGGTAACTGAAGCTTTCTTT | CASSTHRVTEAFF
TRBD1 | TRBJ1-5 | TRBV19 | many | TGTGCCAGTAGTAATTCGCAGACAGGGCCTTATCAGCCCCAGCATTTT | CASSNSQTGPYQPQHF
- | TRBJ2-7 | TRBV11-2 | many | TGTGCCAGCAGCTTAGTAACAGGCATACACGAGCAGTACTTC | CASSLVTGIHEQYF
- | TRBJ1-6 | TRBV7-9 | - | TGTGCCAGCAGCTCCTCGCACCACCAGTCACCCCTCCACTTT | CASSSSHHQSPLHF
- | TRBJ2-5 | TRBV7-8 | - | TGTGCCTGGAGTGATGGGGCAGGGGAGACCCAGTACTTC | CAWSDGAGETQYF
TRBD1 | TRBJ2-5 | TRBV24-1 | many | TGTGCCACCAGTGACCCTAAGGACAGGGCAGGGGTCCAGTACTTC | CATSDPKDRAGVQYF
- | TRBJ1-1 | TRBV20-1 | many | TGCAGTGCTACCAGGGTTGACACTGAAGCTTTCTTT | CSATRVDTEAFF
- | TRBJ2-2 | TRBV19 | - | TGTGCCTGGCGCCTTGGCACCGGGGAGCTGTTTTTT | CAWRLGTGELFF
- | TRBJ1-2 | TRBV20-1 | many | TGCAGTGCTCACGGCTCTAACTATGGCTACACCTTC | CSAHGSNYGYTF
- | TRBJ2-5 | TRBV20-1 | many | TGCAGTGTCGACGACAGACAAGAGACCCAGTACTTC | CSVDDRQETQYF
TRBD1 | TRBJ2-7 | TRBV24-1 | many | TGTGCCACCAGTGCGGGACAGGAGCAGGAGCAGTACTTC | CATSAGQEQEQYF
- | TRBJ2-3 | TRBV7-2 | - | TGTGCCAGCAGCTGGCCCGGCACAGATACGCAGTATTTT | CASSWPGTDTQYF
TRBD1 | TRBJ1-5 | TRBV29-1 | many | TGCAGCGTTGTGAGGGACAGGCGCAATCAGCCCCAGCATTTT | CSVVRDRRNQPQHF
- | TRBJ2-7 | TRBV10-1 | - | TGTGCCAGCACCATAATGGGGGGCCTTCTTGGGGAGCAGTACTTC | CASTIMGGLLGEQYF
TRBD1 | TRBJ1-6 | TRBV3-1 | - | TGTGCCAGCAGCCAATGGACAGGGTATGGGAATTCACCCCTCCACTTT | CASSQWTGYGNSPLHF
TRBD1 | TRBJ2-7 | TRBV12-3/TRBV12-4 | few | TGTGCCAGCAGCAGACAGGGGGCGCAATACGAGCAGTACTTC | CASSRQGAQYEQYF
- | TRBJ2-2 | TRBV27 | - | TGTGCCAGCAGTTTTGGGGGAATGACCGGGGAGCTGTTTTTT | CASSFGGMTGELFF
- | TRBJ1-1 | TRBV6-5 | few | TGTGCCAGCACCCGCGACCGACTAACGGGTGAAGCTTTCTTT | CASTRDRLTGEAFF
- | TRBJ2-2 | TRBV12-3/TRBV12-4 | few | TGTGCCAGCAGTCCGATCACGTCCGGGGAGCTGTTTTTT | CASSPITSGELFF
TRBD2 | TRBJ2-7 | TRBV14 | many | TGTGCCAGCAGCCGCGGACTAGCATCTGAGCAGTACTTC | CASSRGLASEQYF
TRBD1 | TRBJ2-5 | TRBV28 | - | TGTGCCAGCAGTCCCACTCAGACAGGGGGCATGACCCAGTACTTC | CASSPTQTGGMTQYF
TRBD2 | TRBJ2-2 | TRBV4-3 | many | TGCGCCAGCAGCTTAAAGCGGGGTAACACCGGGGAGCTGTTTTTT | CASSLKRGNTGELFF
- | TRBJ1-2 | TRBV4-2 | many | TGCGCCAGCAGCCAAGGGGACAACTATGGCTACACCTTC | CASSQGDNYGYTF
- | TRBJ2-7 | TRBV19 | - | TGTGCCTCAAGAGAGGATTCTAGCACCTACGAGCAGTACTTC | CASREDSSTYEQYF
- | TRBJ2-3 | TRBV29-1 | few | TGCAGCGTTGAACCTCACGGGGCAGATACGCAGTATTTT | CSVEPHGADTQYF